This TCR beta chain appears in the sequencing data of a study of blood T cell repertoires in COVID-19. The CDR3 is 15 residues long. V shed 4 bases and J 5 bases; nucleotides not matched to a gene: 5. Germline CDR1 is MDHEN and CDR2 is SYDVKM. Produced via immunoSEQ multiplex PCR; TCRdb's table is partial and in-frame only. The table has 79,000 or so clones, roughly 81% seen once. V usage is TRBV28 and J usage is TRBJ2-1; 10 nucleotides align to TRBD1. The clonotype comes from a man in his 60s with COVID-19, enrolled during active disease. Sequenced material: peripheral blood. CDR3 protein: CASSSTGTGDNEQFF. The CDR3 DNA reads TGTGCCAGCAGTTCTACCGGGACAGGGGACAATGAGCAGTTCTTC.